The T cell receptor (beta chain) under discussion was sequenced for a study of molecular identifiers for immune sequencing clone quantification. In this sample, this clonotype turned up many times. The antigen remains unidentified. Naive CD8 T cells were FACS-sorted by CD8+CD4-CCR7+CD45RA+ markers. Both previously described methods and listed TCR primers were employed to make bulk TCR libraries. Each CDR3 protein is one row after TCRdb ran MiXCR on the PCR reads. The repertoire holds hundreds of thousands of distinct CDR3 sequences, about a fifth seen once, with roughly 0.86% in the top ten. The CDR3 sequence is 13 residues long. Trimming stripped 6 bases from V and 2 bases from J, with 9 bases between. Per the germline V gene, CDR1 is MNHEY and CDR2 is SVGEGT. Broader study findings: Spiked Jurkat TCR RNA equivalent to one cell was reportedly detectable in around 980,000 naive cells. Shared barcodes on identical TCR molecules could underestimate the sizes of highly expanded clones.

The clonotype originates from a human donor in good health. Some libraries in this study had Jurkat cell RNA spiked in. The chain links TRBV6-2 or TRBV6-3 to TRBJ2-3; no firm D call. Sequenced: naive CD8+ T cells from blood, with Jurkat cell RNA spiked in. Noted subset: FACS-sorted CD8+CD4-CCR7+CD45RA+ naive T cells. In DNA, the CDR3 is TGTGCCAGCAGCCCCGGGCCCACAGATACGCAGTATTTT. Residues: CASSPGPTDTQYF.